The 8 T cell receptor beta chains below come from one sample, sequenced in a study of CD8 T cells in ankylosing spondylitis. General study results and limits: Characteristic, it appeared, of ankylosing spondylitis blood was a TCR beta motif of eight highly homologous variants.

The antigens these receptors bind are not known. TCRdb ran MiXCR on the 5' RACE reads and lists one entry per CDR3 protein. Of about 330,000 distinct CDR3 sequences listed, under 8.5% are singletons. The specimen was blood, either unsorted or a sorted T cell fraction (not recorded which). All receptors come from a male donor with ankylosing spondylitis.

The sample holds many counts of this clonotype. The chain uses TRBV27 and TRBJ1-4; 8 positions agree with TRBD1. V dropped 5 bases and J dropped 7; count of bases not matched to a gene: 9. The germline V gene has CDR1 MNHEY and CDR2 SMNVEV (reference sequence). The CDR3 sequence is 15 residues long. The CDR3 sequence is CASSGGQGRGEKLFF. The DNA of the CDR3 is TGTGCCAGCAGTGGAGGACAGGGCAGGGGTGAAAAACTGTTTTTT.

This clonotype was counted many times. The DNA of the CDR3 is TGCAGTGCTAGAGGAGGGGGACCTAACTATGGCTACACCTTC. Protein sequence: CSARGGGPNYGYTF. The genes are TRBV20-1 and TRBJ1-2, with D possibly TRBD1 on 6 matching bases. The CDR3 loop spans 14 amino acids. The ends were cut back, 1 base at V and 0 bases at J, with 9 bases in the middle. Germline CDR1 reads DFQATT; CDR2 reads SNEGSKA (reference sequence).

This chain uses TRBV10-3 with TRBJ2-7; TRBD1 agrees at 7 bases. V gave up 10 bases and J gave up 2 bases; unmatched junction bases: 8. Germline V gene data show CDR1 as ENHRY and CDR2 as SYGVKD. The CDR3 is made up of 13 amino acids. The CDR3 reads CATHQRGPYEQYF. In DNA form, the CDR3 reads TGTGCCACCCACCAGAGGGGGCCCTACGAGCAGTACTTC.

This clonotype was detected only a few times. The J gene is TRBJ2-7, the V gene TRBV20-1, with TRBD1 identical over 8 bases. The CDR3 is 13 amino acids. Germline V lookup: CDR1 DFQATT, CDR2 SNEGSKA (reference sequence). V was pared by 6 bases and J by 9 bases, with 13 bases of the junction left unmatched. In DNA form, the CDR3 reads TGCAGTGCCTTACCGGGACAGGTCATGGGGCAGTACTTC. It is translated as CSALPGQVMGQYF.

CDR3 residues: CSARDRVSTPLHF. In nucleotides, the CDR3 is TGCAGTGCTAGAGATCGGGTCTCGACACCCCTCCACTTT. The chain joins TRBV20-1 to TRBJ1-6; D ambiguous. The CDR3 runs 13 residues. Germline CDR1 and CDR2: DFQATT and SNEGSKA (reference sequence). V was cut by 0 bases and J by 11 bases, with 11 bases left in between.

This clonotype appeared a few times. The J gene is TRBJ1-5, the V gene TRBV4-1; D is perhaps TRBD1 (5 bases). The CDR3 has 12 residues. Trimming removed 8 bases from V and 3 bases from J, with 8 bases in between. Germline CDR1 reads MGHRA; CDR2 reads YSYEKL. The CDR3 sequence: CASGTLNQPQHF. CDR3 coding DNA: TGCGCCAGCGGGACTCTCAATCAGCCCCAGCATTTT.

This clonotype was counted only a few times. The CDR3: CSASTGTSGNQETQYF. In DNA form, the CDR3 reads TGCAGTGCTAGCACCGGGACTAGCGGGAACCAAGAGACCCAGTACTTC. The chain has TRBV20-1 and TRBJ2-5; TRBD2 matches 13 bases. Losses at the gene ends were 3 bases for V and 0 bases for J; bases not matched to a gene: 4. The CDR3 contains 16 residues. Germline-derived CDR1 and CDR2 are DFQATT and SNEGSKA (reference sequence).

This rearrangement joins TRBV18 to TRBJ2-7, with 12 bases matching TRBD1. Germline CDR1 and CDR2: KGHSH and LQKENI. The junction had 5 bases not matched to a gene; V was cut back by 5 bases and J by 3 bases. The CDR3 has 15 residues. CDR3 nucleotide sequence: TGTGCCAGCTCAGCCGGGACAGGGGGCAACTACGAGCAGTACTTC. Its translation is CASSAGTGGNYEQYF. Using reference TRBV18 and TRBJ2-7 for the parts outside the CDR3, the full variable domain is NAGVMQNPRHLVRRRGQEARLRCSPMKGHSHVYWYRQLPEEGLKFMVYLQKENIIDESGMPKERFSAEFPKEGPSILRIQQVVRGDSAAYFCASSAGTGGNYEQYFGPGTRLTVT.